This is a list of T cell receptor beta chains from one sample in a study of shared clonotypes between healthy human individuals. The protocol was immunoSEQ multiplex PCR, while the TCRdb copy is restricted to in-frame clones and leaves out a portion. The data contain a few million clones, around 90% of them singletons. Sample: naive CD4+ T cells sorted from blood. The receptors shown here come from a man aged 18 to 35 in good health. Each CDR3 is given with its conserved first and last residue. The D gene is left open where the match is weak. Clone sizes are given selectively: once, few, many, or a class where the clone is expanded.

abundance	j_gene	v_gene	d_gene	CDR3aa	CDR3nt
.	TRBJ1-4	TRBV6-4	TRBD1	CASSDSGQGGKLFF	TGTGCCAGCAGTGACTCCGGACAGGGCGGAAAACTGTTTTTT
.	TRBJ1-2	TRBV30	.	CAWSSYVIGYGYTF	TGTGCCTGGAGTTCATACGTGATAGGCTATGGCTACACCTTC
.	TRBJ1-1	TRBV7-9	.	CASSDQFPEAFF	TGTGCCAGCAGCGACCAATTTCCTGAAGCTTTCTTT
.	TRBJ2-4	TRBV27	TRBD1	CASSSLGTGKNIQYF	TGTGCCAGCAGTTCGCTCGGGACAGGGAAGAACATTCAGTACTTC
.	TRBJ2-7	TRBV2	.	CASSPIYEQYF	TGTGCCAGCAGCCCCATTTACGAGCAGTACTTC
.	TRBJ1-2	TRBV19	.	CASSMARAQVYGYTF	TGTGCCAGTAGTATGGCCCGGGCACAGGTCTATGGCTACACCTTC
.	TRBJ2-6	TRBV4-2	.	CASSQDFAGANVLTF	TGTGCCAGCAGCCAAGATTTCGCTGGGGCCAACGTCCTGACTTTC
.	TRBJ1-2	TRBV21-1	.	CASSKGRGPYYGYTF	TGTGCCAGCAGCAAAGGGCGGGGGCCCTACTATGGCTACACCTTC
.	TRBJ2-3	TRBV5-1	TRBD1	CASSLGTGVDTQYF	TGCGCCAGCAGCTTGGGGACAGGGGTTGATACGCAGTATTTT
once	TRBJ2-1	TRBV7-2	TRBD2	CASSLIPSGYYNEQFF	TGTGCCAGCAGCTTAATCCCTAGCGGGTATTACAATGAGCAGTTCTTC
.	TRBJ1-1	TRBV9	.	CASSPTGMNTEAFF	TGTGCCAGCAGCCCCACAGGAATGAACACTGAAGCTTTCTTT
.	TRBJ1-3	TRBV6-5	.	CASSSPARSGNTIYF	TGTGCCAGCAGTTCGCCAGCTCGCTCTGGAAACACCATATATTTT
.	TRBJ2-7	TRBV4-3	TRBD2	CASSQGSGGPGEQYF	TGCGCCAGCAGCCAAGGTTCGGGAGGGCCGGGAGAGCAGTACTTC
.	TRBJ2-1	TRBV29-1	TRBD1	CSGSGTVPLEQFF	TGCAGCGGATCCGGGACAGTCCCTCTAGAGCAGTTCTTC
.	TRBJ1-2	TRBV6-6	.	CASSYSVWDYGYTF	TGTGCCAGCAGTTACTCGGTTTGGGACTATGGCTACACCTTC
.	TRBJ2-7	TRBV12-5	.	CARGDRSYEQYF	TGTGCGAGGGGGGACCGGTCCTACGAGCAGTACTTC
.	TRBJ2-3	TRBV4-2	.	CASSQEGLLEDTQYF	TGTGCCAGCAGCCAAGAAGGCCTATTGGAAGATACGCAGTATTTT
once	TRBJ2-3	TRBV11-3	TRBD2	CASSFGRRESGTDTQYF	TGTGCCAGCAGCTTCGGACGGCGGGAGAGTGGCACAGATACGCAGTATTTT
.	TRBJ1-5	TRBV10-3	.	CAISAGGLSQPQHF	TGTGCCATCAGTGCGGGGGGGCTTAGTCAGCCCCAGCATTTT
once	TRBJ2-3	TRBV1	.	CTSSPIAGTDTQYF	TGCACCAGCAGCCCGATAGCGGGCACAGATACGCAGTATTTT
once	TRBJ2-7	TRBV5-4	TRBD2	CASSLAAAGVRDQYF	TGTGCCAGCAGCTTGGCCGCAGCGGGAGTGCGGGACCAGTACTTC
.	TRBJ1-6	TRBV5-1	TRBD1	CASSSRTGPDSPLHF	TGCGCCAGCAGCTCGAGGACAGGGCCTGATTCACCCCTCCACTTT
.	TRBJ2-1	TRBV19	.	CASSILSSIANEQFF	TGTGCCAGTAGTATCCTATCCTCAATAGCTAATGAGCAGTTCTTC
.	TRBJ1-2	TRBV5-1	.	CASSLDTTYGYTF	TGCGCCAGCAGCCTTGACACCACCTATGGCTACACCTTC
.	TRBJ2-7	TRBV6-5	.	CASGRGEESEQYF	TGTGCCAGCGGCCGAGGGGAGGAGTCCGAGCAGTACTTC
.	TRBJ2-5	TRBV14	TRBD2	CASSNSVAGVETQYF	TGTGCCAGCAGCAACTCCGTAGCGGGAGTAGAGACCCAGTACTTC
few	TRBJ2-5	TRBV29-1	.	CSANDGWYQETQYF	TGCAGCGCCAATGACGGATGGTACCAAGAGACCCAGTACTTC
.	TRBJ2-5	TRBV5-6	TRBD1	CASSYGPGQGKETQYF	TGTGCCAGCAGCTATGGACCGGGACAGGGAAAAGAGACCCAGTACTTC
few	TRBJ1-5	TRBV2	TRBD1	CASSPDRDNQPQHF	TGTGCCAGCAGTCCCGACAGGGACAATCAGCCCCAGCATTTT
.	TRBJ2-5	TRBV18	.	CASSPGSVQETQYF	TGTGCCAGCTCACCCGGGAGTGTTCAAGAGACCCAGTACTTC
.	TRBJ2-3	TRBV23-1	.	CASSPRAGMTDGSTDTQYF	TGCGCCAGCAGCCCTCGGGCAGGGATGACGGACGGGTCGACAGATACGCAGTATTTT
.	TRBJ2-3	TRBV28	.	CASSFPQTSGTDTQYF	TGTGCCAGCAGTTTTCCCCAGACAAGCGGCACAGATACGCAGTATTTT
once	TRBJ1-1	TRBV7-9	.	CASSLGRDPNTEAFF	TGTGCCAGCAGCTTAGGTCGGGACCCGAACACTGAAGCTTTCTTT
.	TRBJ2-5	TRBV7-2	.	CASSSVAGSKTQYF	TGTGCCAGCAGCTCGGTCGCGGGGTCGAAGACCCAGTACTTC
.	TRBJ2-7	TRBV27	TRBD1	CASSTRQGLAYEQYF	TGTGCCAGCAGTACTCGACAGGGGCTAGCCTACGAGCAGTACTTC
.	TRBJ1-3	TRBV10-3	.	CATLASGNTIYF	TGTGCCACCCTGGCCTCTGGAAACACCATATATTTT
.	TRBJ2-5	TRBV28	TRBD2	CASSFTSGGTQETQYF	TGTGCCAGCAGCTTCACTAGCGGCGGCACCCAAGAGACCCAGTACTTC
.	TRBJ2-7	TRBV10-2	TRBD1	CASSEYQGAYEQYF	TGCGCCAGCAGTGAGTATCAGGGGGCCTACGAGCAGTACTTC
.	TRBJ1-5	TRBV7-2	.	CASSFFTHSNQPQHF	TGTGCCAGCAGCTTCTTTACCCATAGCAATCAGCCCCAGCATTTT
.	TRBJ1-5	TRBV5-1	TRBD1	CASSLGTGDQPQHF	TGCGCCAGCAGCTTGGGGACAGGGGATCAGCCCCAGCATTTT
few	TRBJ2-1	TRBV10-3	.	CAISDTVNNEQFF	TGTGCCATCAGTGACACTGTCAACAATGAGCAGTTCTTC
.	TRBJ1-5	TRBV6-1	TRBD1	CASSRTGGDQPQHF	TGTGCCAGCTCGAGGACAGGGGGCGATCAGCCCCAGCATTTT
.	TRBJ2-3	TRBV7-2	TRBD2	CASSPRASGADTQYF	TGTGCCAGCAGCCCGCGGGCTAGCGGGGCAGATACGCAGTATTTT
.	TRBJ1-6	TRBV6-5	.	CASRDHRDSPLHF	TGTGCCAGCAGGGACCACAGGGACTCACCCCTCCACTTT
.	TRBJ1-1	TRBV6-1	.	CASTRGVNTEAFF	TGTGCCAGCACACGGGGGGTGAACACTGAAGCTTTCTTT
.	TRBJ2-1	TRBV5-1	TRBD2	CASSLATSGGTYNEQFF	TGCGCCAGCAGCTTGGCGACTAGCGGGGGAACCTACAATGAGCAGTTCTTC
.	TRBJ2-3	TRBV19	TRBD1	CASSIVFDRVRADTQYF	TGTGCCAGTAGTATAGTTTTCGACAGGGTAAGGGCAGATACGCAGTATTTT
.	TRBJ2-3	TRBV15	TRBD2	CATSRGLAGSTDTQYF	TGTGCCACCAGCAGAGGACTAGCGGGATCCACAGATACGCAGTATTTT
.	TRBJ1-4	TRBV7-2	.	CASSLRRVGAATNEKLFF	TGTGCCAGCAGCTTACGGCGGGTGGGAGCTGCAACTAATGAAAAACTGTTTTTT
.	TRBJ1-1	TRBV5-4	.	CASSQEVQPTEAFF	TGTGCCAGCAGCCAAGAAGTACAGCCCACTGAAGCTTTCTTT
.	TRBJ1-4	TRBV5-8	.	CASSLRPGNEKLFF	TGTGCCAGCAGCTTGCGGCCAGGTAATGAAAAACTGTTTTTT
.	TRBJ2-2	TRBV29-1	TRBD1	CSGWTGATGELFF	TGCAGCGGCTGGACAGGGGCCACCGGGGAGCTGTTTTTT
.	TRBJ1-2	TRBV28	.	CASSPRNYGYTF	TGTGCCAGCAGCCCCCGTAACTATGGCTACACCTTC